Given below is one T cell receptor beta chain in context. Its antigen remains unknown. The data stem from a study of PD-1 blockade in classical Hodgkin lymphoma. Broader study findings: Baseline diversity was lower in partial responders and progressors than complete responders.

TCRdb keeps only in-frame clones here, not all; method: immunoSEQ multiplex PCR. The table shows under 100,000 clones, with around 90% occurring only once. All patients experienced relapse after autologous stem cell transplantation, and brentuximab vedotin exposure was variable. Best responses were complete response, partial response or progressive disease. The sample was peripheral blood mononuclear cells (PBMCs), taken before the second cycle of nivolumab. The origin of this receptor is a human donor with classical Hodgkin lymphoma.

DNA for the CDR3: TGTGCCAGCAGCTTAGTGGGGGTTGGGGATACGCAGTATTTT. Translated, it gives CASSLVGVGDTQYF. The genes are TRBV7-8 and TRBJ2-3; D may be TRBD1 or TRBD2 (5 bases each). From germline, CDR1 is SGHVS and CDR2 FQNEAQ. This CDR3 region has 14 residues. The V end was cut by 1 base, the J end by 6 bases, with 11 bases between. The full variable domain, rest sourced from reference TRBV7-8 and TRBJ2-3, is GAGVSQSPRYKVAKRGQDVALRCDPISGHVSLFWYQQALGQGPEFLTYFQNEAQLDKSGLPSDRFFAERPEGSVSTLKIQRTQQEDSAVYLCASSLVGVGDTQYFGPGTRLTVL.